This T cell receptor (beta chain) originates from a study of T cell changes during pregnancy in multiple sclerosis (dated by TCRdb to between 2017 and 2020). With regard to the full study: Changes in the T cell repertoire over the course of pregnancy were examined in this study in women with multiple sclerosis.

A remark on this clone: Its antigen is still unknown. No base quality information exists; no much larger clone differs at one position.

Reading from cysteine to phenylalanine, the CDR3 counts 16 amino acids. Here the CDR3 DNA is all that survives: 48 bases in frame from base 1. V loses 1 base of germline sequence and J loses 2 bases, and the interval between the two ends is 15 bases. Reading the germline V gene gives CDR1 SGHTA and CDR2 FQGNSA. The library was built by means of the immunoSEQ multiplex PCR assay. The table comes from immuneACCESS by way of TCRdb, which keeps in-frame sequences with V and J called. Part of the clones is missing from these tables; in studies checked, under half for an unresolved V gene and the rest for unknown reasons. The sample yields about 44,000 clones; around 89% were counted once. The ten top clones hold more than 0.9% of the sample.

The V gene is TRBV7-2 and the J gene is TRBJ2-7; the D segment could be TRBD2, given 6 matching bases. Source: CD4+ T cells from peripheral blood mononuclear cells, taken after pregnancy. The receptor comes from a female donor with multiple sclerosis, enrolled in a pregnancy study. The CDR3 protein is CASSLGGGPHTYEQYF. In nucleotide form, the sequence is TGTGCCAGCAGCTTAGGGGGAGGCCCGCATACCTACGAGCAGTACTTC.